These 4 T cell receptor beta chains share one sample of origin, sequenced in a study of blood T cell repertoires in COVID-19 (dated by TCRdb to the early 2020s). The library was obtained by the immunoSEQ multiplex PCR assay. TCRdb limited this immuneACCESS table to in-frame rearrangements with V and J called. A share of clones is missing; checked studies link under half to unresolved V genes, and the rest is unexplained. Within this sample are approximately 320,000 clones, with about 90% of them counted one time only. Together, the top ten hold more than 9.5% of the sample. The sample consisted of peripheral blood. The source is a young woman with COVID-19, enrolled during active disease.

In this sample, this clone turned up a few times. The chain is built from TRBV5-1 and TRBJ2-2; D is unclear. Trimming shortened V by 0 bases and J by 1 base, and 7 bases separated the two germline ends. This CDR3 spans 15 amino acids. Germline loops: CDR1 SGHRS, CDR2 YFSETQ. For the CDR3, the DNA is TGCGCCAGCAGCTTGGCCCCGGGGAACACCGGGGAGCTGTTTTTT. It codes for CASSLAPGNTGELFF. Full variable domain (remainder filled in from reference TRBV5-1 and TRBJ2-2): KAGVTQTPRYLIKTRGQQVTLSCSPISGHRSVSWYQQTPGQGLQFLFEYFSETQRNKGNFPGRFSGRQFSNSRSEMNVSTLELGDSALYLCASSLAPGNTGELFFGEGSRLTVL.

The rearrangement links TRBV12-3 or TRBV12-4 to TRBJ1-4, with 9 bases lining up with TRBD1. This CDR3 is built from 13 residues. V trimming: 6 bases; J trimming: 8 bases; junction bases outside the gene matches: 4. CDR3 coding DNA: TGTGCCAGCAGGGGGACAGGGCCCGAAAAACTGTTTTTT. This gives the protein CASRGTGPEKLFF.

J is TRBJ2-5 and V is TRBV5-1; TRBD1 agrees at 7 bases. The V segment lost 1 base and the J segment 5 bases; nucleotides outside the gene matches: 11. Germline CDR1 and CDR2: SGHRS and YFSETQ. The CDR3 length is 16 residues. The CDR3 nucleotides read TGCGCCAGCAGCTTGTTCCCGGGACAGATTGTTGAGACCCAGTACTTC. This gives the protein CASSLFPGQIVETQYF.

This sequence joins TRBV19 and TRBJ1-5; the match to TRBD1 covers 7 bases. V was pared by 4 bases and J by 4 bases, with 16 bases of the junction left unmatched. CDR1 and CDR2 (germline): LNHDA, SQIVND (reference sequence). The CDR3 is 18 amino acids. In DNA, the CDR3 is TGTGCCAGTAGTAAACGACGGGGGACAGCGTTCATAAATCAGCCCCAGCATTTT. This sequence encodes CASSKRRGTAFINQPQHF.